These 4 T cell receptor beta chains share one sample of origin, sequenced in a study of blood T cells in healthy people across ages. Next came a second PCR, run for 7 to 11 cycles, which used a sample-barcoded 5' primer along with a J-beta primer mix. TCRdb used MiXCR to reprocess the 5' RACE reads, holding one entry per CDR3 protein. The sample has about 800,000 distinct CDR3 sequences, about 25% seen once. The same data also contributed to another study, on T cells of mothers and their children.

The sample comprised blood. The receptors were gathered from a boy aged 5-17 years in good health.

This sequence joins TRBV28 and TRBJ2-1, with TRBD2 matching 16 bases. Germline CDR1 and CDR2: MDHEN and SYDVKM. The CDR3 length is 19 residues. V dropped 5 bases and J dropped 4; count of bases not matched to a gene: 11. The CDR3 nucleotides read TGTGCCAGCAGTCCTTTAGGGACTAGCGGGAGGGAGTTATACAATGAGCAGTTCTTC. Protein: CASSPLGTSGRELYNEQFF.

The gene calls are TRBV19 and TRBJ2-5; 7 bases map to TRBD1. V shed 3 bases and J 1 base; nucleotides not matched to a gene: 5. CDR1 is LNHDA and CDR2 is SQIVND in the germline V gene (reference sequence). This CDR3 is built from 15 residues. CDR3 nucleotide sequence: TGTGCCAGTAGTATTCTAGGGGGCTCCCAAGAGACCCAGTACTTC. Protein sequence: CASSILGGSQETQYF.

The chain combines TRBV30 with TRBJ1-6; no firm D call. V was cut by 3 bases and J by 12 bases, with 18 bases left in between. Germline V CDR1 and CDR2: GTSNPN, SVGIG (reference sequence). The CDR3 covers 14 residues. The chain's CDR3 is CAWRGGSSVGPLHF. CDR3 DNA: TGTGCCTGGAGGGGTGGCTCCTCTGTAGGACCCCTCCACTTT.

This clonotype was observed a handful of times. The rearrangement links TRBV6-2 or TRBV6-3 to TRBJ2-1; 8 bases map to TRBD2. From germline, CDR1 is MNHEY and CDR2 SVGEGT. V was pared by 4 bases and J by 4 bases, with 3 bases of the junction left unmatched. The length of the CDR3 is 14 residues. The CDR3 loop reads CASSLLAEYNEQFF. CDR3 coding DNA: TGTGCCAGCAGTTTACTAGCGGAGTACAATGAGCAGTTCTTC.